The 16 T cell receptor beta chains below were found in one sample sequenced in a study of tumor T cells in aggressive B-cell lymphoma. Profiled with immunoSEQ multiplex PCR; TCRdb holds only in-frame clones, not every one. Altogether 4,000 to 6,000 clones are present, approximately 94% being singletons, with the ten largest covering approximately 3.9%. Sequenced material: tumor tissue. The receptors were sampled from an adult with diffuse large B cell lymphoma.

The CDR3: CASSSPPGQYYGYTF. The CDR3 DNA is TGTGCCAGCAGCTCGCCTCCGGGACAGTATTATGGCTACACCTTC. The rearrangement joins TRBV5-4 to TRBJ1-2; the match to TRBD1 covers 7 bases. Germline V gene sequence: CDR1 SGHNT, CDR2 YYREEE (reference sequence). CDR3 size: 15 residues. V dropped 3 bases and J dropped 5; count of bases not matched to a gene: 10.

This clone was recorded only once. This sequence joins TRBV28 and TRBJ1-6, with D possibly being TRBD1 (5 bases). Germline V gene sequence: CDR1 MDHEN, CDR2 SYDVKM. The CDR3 runs to 16 residues. V shed 5 bases and J shed 7 bases, with 18 bases lying between them. In DNA, the CDR3 is TGTGCCAGCAGTCCCAGATTGGGGGGGAAAAATTCACCCCTCCACTTT. It is translated as CASSPRLGGKNSPLHF.

The gene calls are TRBV5-4 and TRBJ1-2, with TRBD1 matching 7 bases. Trimming at V came to 6 bases and at J to 4 bases, leaving 9 bases not matched to a gene. Per germline, CDR1 SGHNT and CDR2 YYREEE (reference sequence). The CDR3 consists of 14 residues. The CDR3 bases are TGTGCCAGCAAACGGGACAGAGCTTCCTATGGCTACACCTTC. It encodes CASKRDRASYGYTF.

V gene TRBV6-6 combines with J gene TRBJ2-2; D gene uncertain. Germline CDR1 MNHNY, CDR2 SVGAGI (reference sequence). This CDR3 comprises 12 residues. Trimming cost V 7 bases and J 3 bases, with 6 bases left between them. CDR3 nucleotides: TGTGCCAGCACCCCGGACACCGGGGAGCTGTTTTTT. This translates into CASTPDTGELFF.

The chain couples TRBV28 to TRBJ1-2; D is possibly TRBD1 (6 bases). Trimming removed 6 bases from V and 2 bases from J, with 16 bases in between. The length of the CDR3 is 15 residues. The germline V gene encodes CDR1 MDHEN and CDR2 SYDVKM. DNA of the CDR3: TGTGCCAGCAGCTCGTCGGAAGGGGGAAACTATGGCTACACCTTC. Encoded protein: CASSSSEGGNYGYTF.

J is TRBJ2-3 and V is TRBV18, with TRBD1 matching over 7 bases. Germline lookup yields CDR1 KGHSH and CDR2 LQKENI. With V trimmed by 8 bases and J by 0 bases, 8 bases remained unmatched. The CDR3 sequence is 15 residues long. CDR3 amino acids: CASLKGDRSTDTQYF. Written as DNA, the CDR3 is TGTGCCAGCCTAAAAGGGGACAGAAGCACAGATACGCAGTATTTT.

The chain links TRBV4-1 to TRBJ2-7, with D perhaps matching TRBD2 (7 bases). V was pared by 5 bases and J by 2 bases, with 22 bases between. This CDR3 spans 17 amino acids. Per germline, CDR1 MGHRA and CDR2 YSYEKL. The CDR3 coding sequence is TGCGCCAGCAGCTACGACTATCGACTAGGGGGGGCCTACGAGCAGTACTTC. Translating gives CASSYDYRLGGAYEQYF.

The chain has TRBV4-2 and TRBJ1-5, with D unresolved. Looked up from germline, CDR1 is LGHNA and CDR2 is YNFKEQ. The CDR3 is 14 amino acids. The V gene lost 0 bases and the J gene lost 7 bases, with 10 bases spanning the gap. CDR3 amino acids: CASSQDFVSQPQHF. The CDR3 DNA sequence: TGTGCCAGCAGCCAAGATTTTGTGAGCCAGCCCCAGCATTTT.

The chain carries TRBV7-2 and TRBJ1-1; D unresolved. CDR3 length: 13 residues. Looked up from germline, CDR1 is SGHTA and CDR2 is FQGNSA. The V gene lost 2 bases and the J gene lost 3 bases, with 7 bases spanning the gap. The CDR3 reads CASSLWRDTEAFF. The CDR3 nucleotides read TGTGCCAGCAGCTTATGGAGAGACACTGAAGCTTTCTTT.

As to this clone: One end of the junction is discordant with germline, which a read error may explain. This chain joins TRBV7-7 and TRBJ2-1, with 7 bases aligning to TRBD2. This CDR3 comprises 15 residues. Germline CDR1 and CDR2: SSHAT and FNYEAQ (reference sequence). The chain's CDR3 is CASSPEGLDNDEQFF. CDR3 nucleotide sequence: TGTGCTAGCAGCCCCGAAGGACTAGACAACGATGAGCAGTTCTTC.

This rearrangement joins TRBV5-1 to TRBJ2-1; D is undetermined. The CDR3 has 11 residues. In germline, CDR1 is SGHRS, CDR2 YFSETQ. Trimming left V 6 bases short and J 10 bases short, with 11 bases between. This CDR3 is CASKLGAEQFF. In DNA, the CDR3 is TGCGCCAGCAAGTTAGGAGCGGAGCAGTTCTTC.

The rearrangement joins TRBV28 to TRBJ2-5; TRBD1 aligns across 12 bases. Looked up from germline, CDR1 is MDHEN and CDR2 is SYDVKM. The trim removed 1 base at V and 5 bases at J, leaving 5 bases unmatched. The CDR3 contains 16 residues. The CDR3 loop reads CASSLLGQGAWETQYF. The CDR3 DNA sequence: TGTGCCAGCAGTTTATTGGGACAGGGGGCTTGGGAGACCCAGTACTTC.

The chain couples TRBV19 to TRBJ1-2; D remains unclear. This CDR3 spans 14 amino acids. Trimming cost V 3 bases and J 4 bases, with 12 bases left between them. Germline V CDR1 and CDR2: LNHDA, SQIVND (reference sequence). DNA for the CDR3: TGTGCCAGTAGTATTGAGTGGCGGTCCTATGGCTACACCTTC. This gives the protein CASSIEWRSYGYTF.

The chain joins TRBV2 to TRBJ1-2; D perhaps matches TRBD1 (6 bases). Trimming removed 7 bases from V and 1 base from J, with 7 bases in between. The CDR3 covers 12 residues. The germline V gene has CDR1 SNHLY and CDR2 FYNNEI. DNA of the CDR3: TGTGCCAGCATGGACAGTAACTATGGCTACACCTTC. Amino acids: CASMDSNYGYTF.

The chain is built from TRBV27 and TRBJ2-1; 14 bases line up with TRBD2. Trimming cost V 5 bases and J 1 base; bases outside gene matches: 10. Germline V gene data show CDR1 as MNHEY and CDR2 as SMNVEV (reference sequence). The CDR3 contains 19 residues. The CDR3 DNA reads TGTGCCAGCAGTCTGACGGGACTAGCGGGAGAGGAATCCTACAATGAGCAGTTCTTC. Encoded protein: CASSLTGLAGEESYNEQFF.

This clone appeared a few times. The chain has TRBV28 and TRBJ1-5; 9 bases fit TRBD1. The CDR3 extends over 15 amino acids. Trimming at V came to 4 bases and at J to 5 bases, leaving 6 bases not matched to a gene. Germline assignment: CDR1 MDHEN and CDR2 SYDVKM. This CDR3 is CASSSGQGGHQPQHF. In nucleotides, the CDR3 is TGTGCCAGCAGTTCGGGACAGGGAGGGCATCAGCCCCAGCATTTT.